This T cell receptor (beta chain) was sequenced for a study of vaccination effects on CD4 cells after COVID-19. Before sequencing took place, the ViraFEST assay used viral peptide pools to expand antigen-specific CD4+ T cells. Isolation of CD4+ T cells took place after about ten days of culture. Infection dated between March and December 2020, before the Alpha, Beta and Delta variants reached the United States. A half-volume exchange with IL-2 medium occurred on days 3 and 7. Regarding this clone: Its matching antigen is unknown.

The CDR3 is 14 residues long. Germline values: CDR1 SGHNT, CDR2 YYREEE (reference sequence). Trimming left V 4 bases short and J 1 base short, with 10 bases between. Only in-frame clones appear in the TCRdb table, and some are missing; sequencing was by immunoSEQ multiplex PCR. The sample lists around 46,000 clones, under 80% seen once, with roughly 30% in the top ten. V and J are TRBV5-4 and TRBJ2-3; TRBD2 is a possible D gene (6 bases). Material: CD4+ T cells from PBMCs cultured with a peptide pool, obtained before COVID-19 vaccination. This receptor was taken from a human donor who had a prior SARS-CoV-2 infection. CDR3 bases: TGTGCCAGCAGCCGGGGAGGCGGCACAGATACGCAGTATTTT. Translation gives CASSRGGGTDTQYF. Full variable domain (outside the CDR3, taken from reference TRBV5-4 and TRBJ2-3): ETGVTQSPTHLIKTRGQQVTLRCSSQSGHNTVSWYQQALGQGPQFIFQYYREEENGRGNFPPRFSGLQFPNYSSELNVNALELDDSALYLCASSRGGGTDTQYFGPGTRLTVL.